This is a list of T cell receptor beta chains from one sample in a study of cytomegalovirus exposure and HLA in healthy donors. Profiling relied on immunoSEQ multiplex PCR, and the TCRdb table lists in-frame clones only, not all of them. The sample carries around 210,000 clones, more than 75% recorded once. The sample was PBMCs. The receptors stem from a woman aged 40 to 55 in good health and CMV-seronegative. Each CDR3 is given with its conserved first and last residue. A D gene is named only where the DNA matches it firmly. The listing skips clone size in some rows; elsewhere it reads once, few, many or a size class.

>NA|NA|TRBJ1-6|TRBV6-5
CASRDDRRQPLHF
TGTGCCAGCAGAGACGACAGGAGACAACCCCTCCACTTT
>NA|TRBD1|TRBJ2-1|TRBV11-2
CASSLRPGQVFSYNEQFF
TGTGCCAGCAGCTTACGCCCGGGACAGGTCTTCTCCTACAATGAGCAGTTCTTC
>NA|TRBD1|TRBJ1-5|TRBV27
CASSSTGGPLRQPQHF
TGTGCCAGCAGTTCGACAGGGGGCCCCCTTCGACAGCCCCAGCATTTT
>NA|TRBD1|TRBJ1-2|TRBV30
CAWSPDRAYGYTF
TGTGCCTGGAGTCCCGACAGGGCCTATGGCTACACCTTC
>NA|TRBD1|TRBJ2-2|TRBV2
CASSRQGNTGELFF
TGTGCCAGCAGCCGACAGGGGAACACCGGGGAGCTGTTTTTT
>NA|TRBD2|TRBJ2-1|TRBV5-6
CASSLEVAGGPVLYNEQFF
TGTGCCAGCAGCTTGGAGGTAGCGGGAGGGCCTGTGTTGTACAATGAGCAGTTCTTC
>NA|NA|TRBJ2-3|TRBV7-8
CASSSGVRDTQYF
TGTGCCAGCAGTAGCGGAGTGAGGGATACGCAGTATTTT
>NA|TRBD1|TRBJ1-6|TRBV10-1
CANRSGQDNSPLHF
TGCGCCAACAGATCGGGACAGGATAATTCACCCCTCCACTTT
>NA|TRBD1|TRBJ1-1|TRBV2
CASRPGTGEGTEAFF
TGTGCCAGCAGGCCCGGGACAGGGGAGGGCACTGAAGCTTTCTTT
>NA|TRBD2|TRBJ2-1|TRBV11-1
CASSLLAGEQFF
TGTGCCAGCAGCCTCCTAGCGGGAGAGCAGTTCTTC
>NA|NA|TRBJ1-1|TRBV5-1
CASSLVGEWYTEAFF
TGCGCCAGCAGCTTGGTAGGGGAATGGTACACTGAAGCTTTCTTT
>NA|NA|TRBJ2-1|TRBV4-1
CASSQDPSSYNEQFF
TGCGCCAGCAGCCAAGACCCGTCCTCCTACAATGAGCAGTTCTTC
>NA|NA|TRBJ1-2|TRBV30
CAWSSFIRQRVAHGYTF
TGTGCCTGGAGCAGTTTCATCCGACAGCGCGTTGCGCATGGCTACACCTTC
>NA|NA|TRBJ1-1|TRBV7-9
CAREAMETEAFF
TGTGCCAGGGAGGCTATGGAAACTGAAGCTTTCTTT
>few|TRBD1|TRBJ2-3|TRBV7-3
CASSLLRTGGRNTQYF
TGTGCCAGCAGCTTATTAAGGACAGGGGGGAGAAATACGCAGTATTTT
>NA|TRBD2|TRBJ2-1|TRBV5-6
CASSLFGRAGNEQFF
TGTGCCAGCAGCTTGTTCGGGAGGGCCGGGAATGAGCAGTTCTTC
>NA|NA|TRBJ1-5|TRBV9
CASSVDGGDGQPQHF
TGTGCCAGCAGCGTAGATGGAGGGGACGGTCAGCCCCAGCATTTT
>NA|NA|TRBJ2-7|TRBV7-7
CASSSTPFYEQYF
TGTGCCAGCAGCTCCACACCCTTCTACGAGCAGTACTTC
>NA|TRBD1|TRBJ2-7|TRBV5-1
CASSFGTGGAPSQQYF
TGCGCCAGCAGCTTCGGGACAGGGGGCGCCCCCTCCCAGCAGTACTTC
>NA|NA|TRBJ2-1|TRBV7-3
CASSLIRVGTAEQFF
TGTGCCAGCAGCTTAATTCGGGTCGGGACTGCTGAGCAGTTCTTC
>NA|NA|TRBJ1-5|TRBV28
CASSREGSNQPQHF
TGTGCCAGCAGCCGAGAGGGAAGCAATCAGCCCCAGCATTTT
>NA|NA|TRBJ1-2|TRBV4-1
CASSQIDSYGYTF
TGCGCCAGCAGCCAGATAGACAGCTATGGCTACACCTTC
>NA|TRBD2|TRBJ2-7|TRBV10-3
CATGVRESYEQYF
TGTGCCACCGGGGTGCGGGAGTCCTACGAGCAGTACTTC
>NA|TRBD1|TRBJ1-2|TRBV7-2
CASLPATGGYGYTF
TGTGCCAGTTTACCCGCGACAGGGGGTTATGGCTACACCTTC
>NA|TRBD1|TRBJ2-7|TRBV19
CASSPQGAGFNEQYF
TGTGCCAGTAGTCCACAGGGGGCAGGTTTCAACGAGCAGTACTTC
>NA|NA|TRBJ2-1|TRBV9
CASSPGVANRDEQFF
TGTGCCAGCAGCCCCGGGGTAGCGAATCGGGATGAGCAGTTCTTC
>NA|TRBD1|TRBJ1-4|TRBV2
CASREGTGAPVVFF
TGTGCCAGCAGGGAGGGGACAGGGGCCCCCGTCGTGTTTTTT
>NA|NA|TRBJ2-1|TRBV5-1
CASSSARVFPNEQFF
TGCGCCAGCAGCTCTGCACGGGTCTTCCCCAATGAGCAGTTCTTC
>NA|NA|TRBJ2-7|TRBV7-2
CASSSRASASYEQYF
TGTGCCAGCAGCTCCCGCGCTAGCGCCTCGTACGAGCAGTACTTC
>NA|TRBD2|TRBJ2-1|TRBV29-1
CSGEREGGNEQFF
TGCAGCGGGGAGCGGGAGGGCGGCAATGAGCAGTTCTTC
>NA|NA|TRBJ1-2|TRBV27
CASSDYRVSGYTF
TGTGCCAGCAGCGATTACAGGGTTTCAGGCTACACCTTC
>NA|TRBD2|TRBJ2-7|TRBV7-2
CASSLDGGTGRGEQYF
TGTGCCAGCAGCTTAGACGGGGGGACCGGCCGAGGTGAGCAGTACTTC
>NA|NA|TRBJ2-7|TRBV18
CASSPGRGYEQYF
TGTGCCAGCTCACCTGGCAGGGGCTACGAGCAGTACTTC
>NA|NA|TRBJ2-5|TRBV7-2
CASSLTQTQETQYF
TGTGCCAGCAGCTTAACCCAGACACAAGAGACCCAGTACTTC
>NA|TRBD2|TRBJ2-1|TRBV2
CASTRLAGSYNEQFF
TGTGCCAGCACCAGACTAGCGGGAAGTTACAATGAGCAGTTCTTC
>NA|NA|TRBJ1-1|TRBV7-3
CASSTSGGNTEAFF
NA
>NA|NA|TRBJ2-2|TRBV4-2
CASSQGWQGITGELFF
TGTGCCAGCAGCCAAGGCTGGCAGGGGATCACCGGGGAGCTGTTTTTT
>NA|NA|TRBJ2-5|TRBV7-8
CASSLISPFARGRETQYF
TGTGCCAGCAGCTTAATATCCCCATTTGCGAGAGGGCGAGAGACCCAGTACTTC
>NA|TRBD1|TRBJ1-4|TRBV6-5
CASSRDRRREKLFF
TGTGCCAGCAGCCGGGACAGGAGGCGGGAAAAACTGTTTTTT
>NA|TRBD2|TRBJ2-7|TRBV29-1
CSVSTGGAYEQYF
TGCAGCGTTTCAACGGGAGGGGCCTACGAGCAGTACTTC
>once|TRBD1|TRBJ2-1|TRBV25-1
CASSDWDRGNNEQFF
TGTGCCAGCAGTGACTGGGACAGGGGCAACAATGAGCAGTTCTTC
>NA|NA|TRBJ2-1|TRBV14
CASSQVTLKRYAEQFF
TGTGCCAGCAGCCAAGTTACACTGAAGAGGTATGCTGAGCAGTTCTTC
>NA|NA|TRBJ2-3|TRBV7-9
CSSEGATDTQYF
TGTTCCAGCGAGGGCGCTACAGATACGCAGTATTTT
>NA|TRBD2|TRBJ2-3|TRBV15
CATSSLGLAGVLGSTDTQYF
TGTGCCACCAGCAGTTTAGGACTAGCGGGAGTGTTAGGAAGCACAGATACGCAGTATTTT
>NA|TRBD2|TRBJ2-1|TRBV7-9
CASSSNGRGGSINEQFF
TGTGCCAGCAGCTCGAACGGTCGGGGCGGGAGTATCAATGAGCAGTTCTTC
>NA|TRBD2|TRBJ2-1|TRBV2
CASSDRTSGTYNEQFF
TGTGCCAGCAGTGACCGGACTAGCGGGACTTACAATGAGCAGTTCTTC
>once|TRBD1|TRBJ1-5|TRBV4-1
CASSQDLIQGNQPQHF
TGCGCCAGCAGCCAAGATTTAATACAGGGGAATCAGCCCCAGCATTTT
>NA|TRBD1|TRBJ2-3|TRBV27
CASSLWQGAADTQYF
TGTGCCAGCAGTTTATGGCAGGGGGCCGCAGATACGCAGTATTTT
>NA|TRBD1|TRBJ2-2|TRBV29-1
CSVPSGGGELFF
TGCAGCGTCCCATCAGGGGGTGGGGAGCTGTTTTTT
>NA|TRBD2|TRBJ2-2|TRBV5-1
CASRGLAANTGELFF
TGCGCCAGCAGGGGACTAGCGGCGAACACCGGGGAGCTGTTTTTT
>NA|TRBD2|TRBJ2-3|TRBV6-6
CASSQLAGADTDTQYF
TGTGCCAGCAGTCAACTAGCGGGAGCCGACACAGATACGCAGTATTTT
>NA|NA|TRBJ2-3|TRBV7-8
CASSLGPGTDTQYF
TGTGCCAGCAGCTTGGGCCCTGGGACAGATACGCAGTATTTT
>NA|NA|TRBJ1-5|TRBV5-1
CASSLAPHSNQPQHF
TGCGCCAGCAGCTTGGCCCCCCATAGCAATCAGCCCCAGCATTTT